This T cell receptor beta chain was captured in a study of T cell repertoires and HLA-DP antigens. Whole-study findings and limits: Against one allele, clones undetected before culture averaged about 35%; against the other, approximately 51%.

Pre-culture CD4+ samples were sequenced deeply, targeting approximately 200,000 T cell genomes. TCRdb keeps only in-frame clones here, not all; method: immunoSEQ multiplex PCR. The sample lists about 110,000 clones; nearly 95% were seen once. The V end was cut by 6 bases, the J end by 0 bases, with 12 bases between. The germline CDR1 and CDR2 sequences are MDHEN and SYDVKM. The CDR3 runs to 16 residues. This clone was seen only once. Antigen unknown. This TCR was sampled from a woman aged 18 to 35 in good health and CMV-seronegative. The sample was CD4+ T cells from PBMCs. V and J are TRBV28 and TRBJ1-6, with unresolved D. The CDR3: CASSRGRSSYNSPLHF. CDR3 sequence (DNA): TGTGCCAGCAGCAGAGGAAGGAGCTCCTATAATTCACCCCTCCACTTT.